This T cell receptor (beta chain) was captured by sequencing in a study of T-cell reconstitution after alpha-beta-depleted transplantation in children. For TCRbeta, the library was prepared with unique molecular identifiers. TCRdb fed the PCR reads into MiXCR, producing one record per CDR3 protein. The sample lists around 200,000 distinct CDR3 sequences; around 9.5% were seen once. Trimming removed 8 bases from V and 4 bases from J, with 18 bases in between. Germline V lookup: CDR1 MNHEY, CDR2 SMNVEV (reference sequence). This CDR3 has 15 residues. This sample comprised PBMCs from the stem cell graft donor, obtained from the stem cell graft. The rearrangement joins TRBV27 to TRBJ2-1; D possibly uses TRBD1 or TRBD2 (5 bases each). The clonotype was recovered from a human donor who donated a stem cell graft to a child with acute lymphoblastic leukemia. The CDR3 coding sequence is TGTGCCAGCTCACACCCCGGGACGGGATACAATGAGCAGTTCTTC. It encodes CASSHPGTGYNEQFF.